A single T cell receptor beta chain is shown here with its context. The antigen is unknown. The CDR3 loop spans 12 amino acids. In germline, CDR1 is DFQATT, CDR2 SNEGSKA (reference sequence). The data originate from a study of T cells expressing NK-cell markers. The wider study: Eight donors were sequenced, seven testing HCMV-seropositive and one testing seronegative. Whole-study results and caveats: Top CD8+ clonotypes included the dominant CD3+CD56+NKG2C+ clonotypes in five to seven donors.

With UMIs, 5'RACE template switching was used to make TCR beta cDNA. Reprocessing the 5' RACE reads, TCRdb reports a single entry for every CDR3 protein and omits DNA. The record lists roughly 380,000 distinct CDR3 sequences, of which the ten most abundant hold roughly 5.2%. The sequenced material came from blood T cells: a sorted CD56 or NKG2C T cell subset, CD4+ or CD8+ T cells, or bulk PBMC T cells (not recorded which). The receptor's source is a man between 18 and 69 years old in good health. V and J are TRBV20-1 and TRBJ1-5. CDR3 region: CSAGRANQPQHF.